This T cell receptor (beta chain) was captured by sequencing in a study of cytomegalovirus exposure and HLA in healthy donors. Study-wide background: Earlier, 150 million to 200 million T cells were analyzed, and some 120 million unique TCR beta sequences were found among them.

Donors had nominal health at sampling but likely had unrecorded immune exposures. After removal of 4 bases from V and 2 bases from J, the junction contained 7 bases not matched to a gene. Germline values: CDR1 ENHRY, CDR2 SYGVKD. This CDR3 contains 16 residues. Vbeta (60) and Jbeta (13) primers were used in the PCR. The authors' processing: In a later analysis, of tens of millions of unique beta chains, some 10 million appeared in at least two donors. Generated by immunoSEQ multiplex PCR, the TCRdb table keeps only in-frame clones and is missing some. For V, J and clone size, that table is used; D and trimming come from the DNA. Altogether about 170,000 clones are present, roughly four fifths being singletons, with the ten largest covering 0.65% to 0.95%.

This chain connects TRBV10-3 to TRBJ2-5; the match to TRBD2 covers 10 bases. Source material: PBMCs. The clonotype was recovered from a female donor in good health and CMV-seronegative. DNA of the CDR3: TGTGCCATCAGTGGGTCTCCTAGCGGGAGTCAAGAGACCCAGTACTTC. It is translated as CAISGSPSGSQETQYF.